These T cell receptor beta chains were read from a single sample in a study of identical twins. TCRdb analysed the 5' RACE reads with MiXCR anew, one entry per CDR3 protein. This sample carries fewer than 250,000 distinct CDR3 sequences, about 15% of them seen once, and the ten largest clones take 35% to 50%. The sample also formed part of further work on T cells expressing NK-cell markers.

Sequenced input: CD8+ T cells sorted from blood. These TCRs come from a woman aged 18 to 35 in good health. Each CDR3 is given with its conserved first and last residue. Fields, in order: J gene, clone size, V gene, D gene, CDR3 DNA, CDR3 protein. A D gene is named only where the DNA matches it firmly. Only part of the rows carry a size: once, few, many, or a class if the clone is expanded.

>TRBJ2-1|few|TRBV5-1|-
TGCGCCAGCAGCTTCGATCGGGGGATCGCGGATAATGAGCAGTTCTTC
CASSFDRGIADNEQFF
>TRBJ2-7|-|TRBV7-8|-
TGTGCCAGCAGCTTAATCGGGCAGGGAATGTTGGGCGAGCAGTACTTC
CASSLIGQGMLGEQYF
>TRBJ2-7|-|TRBV7-6|-
TGTGCCAGCAGCTTATACTCCCAACAAGGCGGTAGGAACGACGAGCAGTACTTC
CASSLYSQQGGRNDEQYF
>TRBJ2-7|-|TRBV23-1|-
TGCGCCAGCAGTCAATCTTGGAACTCCTACGAGCAGTACTTC
CASSQSWNSYEQYF
>TRBJ2-1|few|TRBV4-3|-
TGCGCCAGCAGCCCAAGTTTTAGCGGAATCACCTACAATGAGCAGTTCTTC
CASSPSFSGITYNEQFF
>TRBJ2-1|few|TRBV7-2|TRBD2
TGTGCCAGCAGCTTAAATGGACTAGCGGGGGCAAATGAGCAGTTCTTC
CASSLNGLAGANEQFF
>TRBJ1-1|-|TRBV7-9|-
TGTGCCAGCAGCGTTTCCCGCCCTGAAGCTTTCTTT
CASSVSRPEAFF
>TRBJ2-5|-|TRBV2|-
TGTGCCAGCAACAGGGAGACCCAGTACTTC
CASNRETQYF
>TRBJ2-7|few|TRBV9|TRBD2
TGTGCCAGCAGCGTAGATGGCGGGAGTCTTTACGAGCAGTACTTC
CASSVDGGSLYEQYF
>TRBJ1-1|-|TRBV2|-
TGTGCCAGCAGTGTTTCCCGGGAAACAGTGAACACTGAAGCTTTCTTT
CASSVSRETVNTEAFF
>TRBJ1-4|few|TRBV25-1|-
TGTGCCAGCAGTGAACAATTCATAGCTAATGAAAAACTGTTTTTT
CASSEQFIANEKLFF
>TRBJ2-3|-|TRBV28|TRBD1
TGTGCCAGCAGTCAGACAGGGTTGGCAGATACGCAGTATTTT
CASSQTGLADTQYF
>TRBJ2-7|-|TRBV29-1|-
TGCAGCGTTGGGGGCGGACAAACCTACGAGCAGTACTTC
CSVGGGQTYEQYF
>TRBJ1-2|many|TRBV3-1|-
TGTGCCAGCAGCCAAGGGGTCCAGGGACGAGGGCGCTATGGCTACACCTTC
CASSQGVQGRGRYGYTF
>TRBJ2-4|few|TRBV7-8|-
TGTGCCAGCAGCTTAGGCCCTGGCATTCAGTACTTC
CASSLGPGIQYF
>TRBJ2-7|-|TRBV12-3/TRBV12-4|-
TGTGCCAGCAGTTCTTTAGGGGCCGCGGGAGAGCAGTACTTC
CASSSLGAAGEQYF
>TRBJ1-1|few|TRBV5-1|TRBD1
TGCGCCAGCAGCCTTTGGACAGGGGACACTGAAGCTTTCTTT
CASSLWTGDTEAFF
>TRBJ2-6|-|TRBV12-3/TRBV12-4|-
TGTGCCAGCAGTTTAGCGAGCCTCTCTGGGGCCAACGTCCTGACTTTC
CASSLASLSGANVLTF
>TRBJ2-5|few|TRBV12-3/TRBV12-4|TRBD1
TGTGCCAGCGGACAGGGGAAGACCCAGTACTTC
CASGQGKTQYF
>TRBJ2-5|few|TRBV11-1|TRBD2
TGTGCCAGCAGCCCTCAAACTAGCGGGATAGGGTACCAAGAGACCCAGTACTTC
CASSPQTSGIGYQETQYF
>TRBJ1-1|few|TRBV25-1|-
TGTGCCAGCAGTGAGGGCGAGGGAGGCATAACTGAAGCTTTCTTT
CASSEGEGGITEAFF
>TRBJ2-7|few|TRBV5-1|TRBD2
TGCGCCAGCAGCGGGATTAGCGGGATACCCTACGAGCAGTACTTC
CASSGISGIPYEQYF
>TRBJ1-3|-|TRBV11-3|-
TGTGCCAGCAGCCACTTGCGAGAGATTGGAAACACCATATATTTT
CASSHLREIGNTIYF
>TRBJ2-3|-|TRBV7-2|TRBD2
TGTGCCAGCAGCCCGGGACTAGCGGGAGCCACAGATACGCAGTATTTT
CASSPGLAGATDTQYF
>TRBJ1-1|-|TRBV6-2/TRBV6-3|-
TGTGCCAGCAGTAAATCAGGGGAGGACGAAGCTTTCTTT
CASSKSGEDEAFF
>TRBJ1-4|-|TRBV19|-
TGTGCCAGTAGTCCAGACAGGCCACTTGAAAAACTGTTTTTT
CASSPDRPLEKLFF
>TRBJ2-7|-|TRBV6-2/TRBV6-3|-
TGTGCCAGCAGCGGAGTCTCCAGGGACTCCTACGAGCAGTACTTC
CASSGVSRDSYEQYF
>TRBJ2-1|few|TRBV7-8|TRBD2
TGTGCCAGCAGCTCCAGGAGCGGGAGTCACAATGAGCAGTTCTTC
CASSSRSGSHNEQFF
>TRBJ2-1|-|TRBV5-6|-
TGTGCCAGCAGCGCCGGGACGCCTCTCAATGAGCAGTTCTTC
CASSAGTPLNEQFF
>TRBJ1-1|many|TRBV6-5|-
TGTGCCAGCAGTGACTCCGGGGCTGACACTGAAGCTTTCTTT
CASSDSGADTEAFF
>TRBJ2-1|few|TRBV30|TRBD2
TGTGCCTGTAGCGGGAGAGAGTCCTACAATGAGCAGTTCTTC
CACSGRESYNEQFF
>TRBJ2-7|-|TRBV13|TRBD1
TGTGCCAGCAGCACGGGACAGGGGATTTTCGAGCAGTACTTC
CASSTGQGIFEQYF
>TRBJ2-7|few|TRBV14|-
TGTGCCAGCAGCCATGTTACTAGTGGACGGGAGCAGTACTTC
CASSHVTSGREQYF
>TRBJ2-5|few|TRBV10-3|TRBD2
TGTGCCACCCGCCCCGGGACTAGCGCCCAAGAGACCCAGTACTTC
CATRPGTSAQETQYF
>TRBJ2-5|few|TRBV27|-
TGTGCCAGCAGTCCCCTGGTGGGCAGAGAAGAGACCCAGTACTTC
CASSPLVGREETQYF
>TRBJ2-5|-|TRBV11-2|-
TGTGCCAGCAGCTTAGGGTTCCCGGAGACCCAGTACTTC
CASSLGFPETQYF
>TRBJ2-1|-|TRBV19|-
TGTGCCAGTAGTGCTGGGACTGCGAGCCCCAATGAGCAGTTCTTC
CASSAGTASPNEQFF
>TRBJ1-1|few|TRBV7-9|-
TGTGCCAGCAGCTCCCGCCTCCGGCCGGACCAAGCTTTCTTT
CASSSRLRPDQAFF
>TRBJ2-3|-|TRBV20-1|TRBD2
TGCAGTGCTTCGAGGACTAGCGGGGAGGAAGATACGCAGTATTTT
CSASRTSGEEDTQYF
>TRBJ1-2|-|TRBV2|-
TGTGCCAGCAGTGAAGGGGTGGCGGGGTACTATGGCTACACCTTC
CASSEGVAGYYGYTF
>TRBJ2-3|few|TRBV5-1|TRBD2
TGCGCCAGCAGCTTTTATCCGGGACTAGCGGCAGATACGCAGTATTTT
CASSFYPGLAADTQYF
>TRBJ2-2|many|TRBV7-2|-
TGTGCCAGCAGCTTAATCCCCAGTGGAGGGGGCACCGGGGAGCTGTTTTTT
CASSLIPSGGGTGELFF
>TRBJ2-1|-|TRBV11-1|TRBD1
TGTGCCAGCAGCCAACCACTAGTCCCAGGGGGCGGCTCCTACAATGAGCAGTTCTTC
CASSQPLVPGGGSYNEQFF
>TRBJ2-1|few|TRBV5-1|-
TGCGCCAGCAGTCCCGAGGGGGGGCCCACCTACAATGAGCAGTTCTTC
CASSPEGGPTYNEQFF
>TRBJ2-4|-|TRBV20-1|-
TGCAGTGCTAGTATCGGACCGCGAATAGCCAAAAACATTCAGTACTTC
CSASIGPRIAKNIQYF
>TRBJ2-1|-|TRBV14|-
TGTGCCAGCAGCCCTCGTTGGAAGGTCCGGTTCTTC
CASSPRWKVRFF
>TRBJ2-1|many|TRBV13|-
TGTGCCAGCAGCTTAGTCGCTGGGTACAATGAGCAGTTCTTC
CASSLVAGYNEQFF
>TRBJ2-3|-|TRBV7-8|TRBD2
TGTGCCAGCAGCGGTAGCGGGGGAAAAAAATGGACGCAGTATTTT
CASSGSGGKKWTQYF
>TRBJ1-2|-|TRBV5-6|TRBD1
TGTGCCAGCAGCGCGGGAGACGGGACAGTTTATAACTATGGCTACACCTTC
CASSAGDGTVYNYGYTF
>TRBJ2-7|-|TRBV27|TRBD1
TGTGCCAGCAGTTTAAAGGGACAGGGTTTTTACGAGCAGTACTTC
CASSLKGQGFYEQYF
>TRBJ1-5|-|TRBV7-8|TRBD1
TGTGCCAGCAGCCTCCCGGGACAGGGATATAGCAATCAGCCCCAGCATTTT
CASSLPGQGYSNQPQHF
>TRBJ1-2|-|TRBV12-3/TRBV12-4|-
TGTGCCAGCAGTTTATTCCTGGAAGGGTCAGACTATGGCTACACCTTC
CASSLFLEGSDYGYTF
>TRBJ2-4|-|TRBV11-1|-
TGTGCCAGCAGCAACCAGGGCCAGGGGACGGGACCAATCGGAGCCAAAAACATTCAGTACTTC
CASSNQGQGTGPIGAKNIQYF
>TRBJ1-1|few|TRBV13|-
TGTGCCAGCAACCCCATAGGAGGGGCTGAAGCTTTCTTT
CASNPIGGAEAFF